The 21 T cell receptor beta chains presented below share a single source sample, sequenced in a study of blood T cell repertoires in COVID-19. Assay: immunoSEQ multiplex PCR; the TCRdb copy retains only in-frame clones and omits some. Seen here are 330,000 or so clones, 87% observed once, and the top ten hold roughly 9.9%. What was sequenced was peripheral blood. These TCRs come from a man aged 30 to 39 with COVID-19, enrolled during active disease.

This clone was found a few times. The genes are TRBV6-5 and TRBJ1-3; tentative D call: TRBD1 (6 bases). Germline V CDR1 and CDR2: MNHEY, SVGAGI. The CDR3 runs 13 residues. Trimming removed 5 bases at V and 4 bases at J, with 9 bases between. The DNA for the CDR3 is TGTGCCAGCAGTCCACAGGGAGGAAACACCATATATTTT. Protein sequence: CASSPQGGNTIYF.

Only one count was recorded for this clone. The rearrangement links TRBV6-1 to TRBJ2-1; 9 nucleotides match TRBD1. There are 17 residues in the CDR3. Germline V CDR1 and CDR2: MNHNS, SASEGT. Germline trimming cut 2 bases from V and 2 bases from J; bases unmatched to any gene: 7. In DNA, the CDR3 is TGTGCCAGCAGTGAAACGATAGACAGGGGGGCCTACAATGAGCAGTTCTTC. It translates to CASSETIDRGAYNEQFF.

This clone has just one count. The chain employs TRBV11-2 and TRBJ2-7, with a possible D match to TRBD2 (5 bases). The CDR3 covers 13 residues. The germline V gene encodes CDR1 SGHAT and CDR2 FQNNGV. V lost 3 bases, J lost 5 bases, and 11 bases lay in between. The CDR3 sequence is CASSLYGDHEQYF. DNA of the CDR3: TGTGCCAGCAGCTTGTACGGGGATCACGAGCAGTACTTC.

This rearrangement joins TRBV28 to TRBJ2-2; no firm D call. The CDR3 is 11 residues long. The V and J ends lost 5 bases and 6 bases respectively, with 4 bases between them. CDR1 and CDR2 (germline): MDHEN, SYDVKM. The CDR3 sequence is CASSPAGELFF. The CDR3 region has the DNA TGTGCCAGCAGTCCGGCCGGGGAGCTGTTTTTT.

The chain links TRBV5-6 to TRBJ2-1; 11 nucleotides agree with TRBD2. CDR1 and CDR2 from the germline V gene are SGHDT and YYEEEE. The V gene end was trimmed by 2 bases and the J gene end by 2 bases; junction bases not matched to a gene: 12. CDR3 size: 19 residues. CDR3 in DNA: TGTGCCAGCAGCTTTCGGGCTAGCGGGGGGCCGTCAGCCTACAATGAGCAGTTCTTC. Its translation: CASSFRASGGPSAYNEQFF.

The chain joins TRBV3-1 (or the pseudogene TRBV3-2) to TRBJ2-1; TRBD2 aligns across 7 bases. J gave up 9 bases and V 2 bases, and 13 bases lay outside the gene matches. Germline V gene sequence: CDR1 LGHDT, CDR2 YNNKEL (reference sequence). The CDR3 has 16 residues. The CDR3 nucleotides are TGTGCCAGCAGCCAACATGGGAGGGGCGCGCACCTTGAGCAGTTCTTC. This gives the protein CASSQHGRGAHLEQFF.

This clone was seen just once. The chain joins TRBV6-2 or TRBV6-3 to TRBJ1-1; a possible D gene is TRBD1 (5 bases). The CDR3 is made up of 14 amino acids. Trimming removed 4 bases from V and 3 bases from J, with 12 bases in between. Germline lookup yields CDR1 MNHEY and CDR2 SVGEGT. The CDR3 nucleotides are TGTGCCAGCAGTTTGGGGGGGTCACACACTGAAGCTTTCTTT. It codes for CASSLGGSHTEAFF.

This chain joins TRBV2 and TRBJ2-4; 8 bases line up with TRBD1. Trimming took 3 bases from V and 8 from J; bases not matched to a gene: 6. The CDR3 runs 14 residues. Per the germline V gene, CDR1 is SNHLY and CDR2 is FYNNEI. As DNA, the CDR3 is TGTGCCAGCAGTGAGCAGGGGGCCAAGGACATTCAGTACTTC. As protein: CASSEQGAKDIQYF.

The chain carries TRBV7-2 and TRBJ2-1; TRBD2 aligns across 14 bases. This CDR3 has 14 residues. Germline values: CDR1 SGHTA, CDR2 FQGNSA. The J segment lost 9 bases and the V segment lost 6 bases, leaving 4 bases of the junction unmatched. The DNA of the CDR3 is TGTGCCAGCAGGGGACTAGCGGGAGAGGGTGAGCAGTTCTTC. It codes for CASRGLAGEGEQFF.

This clone was recorded a few times. The J gene is TRBJ2-1, the V gene TRBV11-2; 10 positions agree with TRBD2. The CDR3 totals 16 residues. Germline trimming cut 4 bases from V and 4 bases from J; bases unmatched to any gene: 7. Germline lookup yields CDR1 SGHAT and CDR2 FQNNGV. DNA for the CDR3: TGTGCCAGCAGCTCCGCTAGCGGGAGATCATACAATGAGCAGTTCTTC. This sequence encodes CASSSASGRSYNEQFF.

The V gene is TRBV6-5, the J gene TRBJ2-3, with 11 bases fitting TRBD1. Germline CDR1 is MNHEY and CDR2 is SVGAGI. The CDR3 sequence is 15 residues long. With 2 bases clipped from V and 7 bases from J, the junction kept 5 bases outside the gene matches. DNA for the CDR3: TGTGCCAGCAGTTACCGGGACAGGGGGATATATACGCAGTATTTT. This gives the protein CASSYRDRGIYTQYF.

The chain recombines TRBV28 with TRBJ2-1; 8 positions agree with TRBD2. Unmatched junction bases numbered 6, after V lost 3 bases and J lost 2 bases. The CDR3 spans 16 residues. The germline CDR1 and CDR2 sequences are MDHEN and SYDVKM. CDR3 sequence: CASSLVGTSTYNEQFF. The CDR3 DNA reads TGTGCCAGCAGTTTGGTGGGGACTAGTACCTACAATGAGCAGTTCTTC.

The chain has TRBV28 and TRBJ2-1; D is ambiguous. V was trimmed by 8 bases and J by 4 bases, leaving 18 bases between them. This CDR3 is 15 amino acids long. The V gene's germline CDR1 is MDHEN and CDR2 SYDVKM. This CDR3 reads CASPPARLAYNEQFF. CDR3 DNA: TGTGCCAGCCCCCCCGCCAGATTGGCTTACAATGAGCAGTTCTTC.

V gene TRBV3-1 (or the pseudogene TRBV3-2) combines with J gene TRBJ2-1; 8 bases match TRBD1. The junction had 10 bases not matched to a gene; V was cut back by 4 bases and J by 8 bases. The length of the CDR3 is 15 residues. CDR1 is LGHDT and CDR2 is YNNKEL in the germline V gene (reference sequence). CDR3 nucleotide sequence: TGTGCCAGCAGCCTACCGGGACAGGCCTTCGATGAGCAGTTCTTC. Its translation: CASSLPGQAFDEQFF.

The chain employs TRBV7-2 and TRBJ1-2; D gene uncertain. The CDR3 runs 13 residues. The germline V and J ends were trimmed by 1 base and 8 bases, with 11 bases remaining between them. CDR1 SGHTA and CDR2 FQGNSA come from the germline V gene. In nucleotides, the CDR3 is TGTGCCAGCAGCTTAGGAAGGGAGGACGGCTACACCTTC. It codes for CASSLGREDGYTF.

The chain is built from TRBV9 and TRBJ2-2; TRBD2 matches at 7 bases. The germline V gene has CDR1 SGDLS and CDR2 YYNGEE. There are 16 residues in the CDR3. The V gene end was trimmed by 2 bases and the J gene end by 3 bases; junction bases not matched to a gene: 7. In nucleotides, the CDR3 is TGTGCCAGCAGCGTTTTTTTCCGGGAGGACACCGGGGAGCTGTTTTTT. This sequence encodes CASSVFFREDTGELFF.

J is TRBJ1-1 and V is TRBV15, with TRBD1 identical over 7 bases. The germline V gene encodes CDR1 LNHNV and CDR2 YYDKDF (reference sequence). With 5 bases clipped from V and 0 bases from J, the junction kept 12 bases outside the gene matches. CDR3 length equals 17 residues. CDR3 bases: TGTGCCACCAGCCCACCGGCAGGGGGGAGTATGAACACTGAAGCTTTCTTT. It translates to CATSPPAGGSMNTEAFF.

This clone was recorded at least ten times. The chain couples TRBV14 to TRBJ2-5; 8 nucleotides agree with TRBD1. The germline V gene has CDR1 SGHDN and CDR2 FVKESK. V gave up 4 bases and J gave up 3 bases; unmatched junction bases: 7. This CDR3 is 15 amino acids long. The CDR3, as DNA: TGTGCCAGCAGCCCGTTCCCAGGGGGCGAAGAGACCCAGTACTTC. Protein product: CASSPFPGGEETQYF. Full variable domain (remainder filled in from reference TRBV14 and TRBJ2-5): EAGVTQFPSHSVIEKGQTVTLRCDPISGHDNLYWYRRVMGKEIKFLLHFVKESKQDESGMPNNRFLAERTGGTYSTLKVQPAELEDSGVYFCASSPFPGGEETQYFGPGTRLLVL.

This clone showed up just once. This rearrangement joins TRBV7-2 to TRBJ1-5, with no clear D. The germline V and J ends were trimmed by 5 bases and 4 bases, with 15 bases remaining between them. This CDR3 has 15 residues. Per the germline V gene, CDR1 is SGHTA and CDR2 is FQGNSA. This CDR3 reads CASSRSETENQPQHF. The CDR3 region has the DNA TGTGCCAGCAGCAGGTCCGAAACAGAGAATCAGCCCCAGCATTTT.

The gene calls are TRBV27 and TRBJ2-2, with 11 positions matching TRBD1. Trimming cost V 6 bases and J 7 bases; bases outside gene matches: 10. In germline, CDR1 is MNHEY, CDR2 SMNVEV (reference sequence). The CDR3 consists of 16 residues. CDR3 in DNA: TGTGCCAGCAGGGACAGGGGGCGCAGGTCTCTCGGGGAGCTGTTTTTT. Translating gives CASRDRGRRSLGELFF.

The gene calls are TRBV6-6 and TRBJ2-2; a possible D gene is TRBD2 (7 bases). The germline V gene has CDR1 MNHNY and CDR2 SVGAGI (reference sequence). CDR3 length equals 14 residues. V was pared by 2 bases and J by 6 bases, with 10 bases between. CDR3 sequence reads: CASSYPGGAGELFF. The CDR3 DNA is TGTGCCAGCAGTTACCCGGGGGGCGCCGGGGAGCTGTTTTTT.